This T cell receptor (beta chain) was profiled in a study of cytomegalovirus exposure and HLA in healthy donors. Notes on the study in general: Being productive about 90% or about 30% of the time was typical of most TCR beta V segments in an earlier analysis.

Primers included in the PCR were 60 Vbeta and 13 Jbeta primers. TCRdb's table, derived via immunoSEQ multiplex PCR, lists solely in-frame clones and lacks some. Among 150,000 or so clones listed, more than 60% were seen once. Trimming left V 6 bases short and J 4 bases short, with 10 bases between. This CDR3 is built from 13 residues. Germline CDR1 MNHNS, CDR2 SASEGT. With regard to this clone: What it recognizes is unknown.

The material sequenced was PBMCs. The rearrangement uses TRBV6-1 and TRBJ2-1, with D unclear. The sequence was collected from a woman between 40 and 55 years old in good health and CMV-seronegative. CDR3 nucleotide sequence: TGTGCCAGCAGGCGCCCCCTGTACAATGAGCAGTTCTTC. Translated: CASRRPLYNEQFF.